A single sample gave rise to the 7 T cell receptor beta chains below, sequenced in a study of T cell responses to AZD1222 COVID-19 vaccine (dated by TCRdb to the early 2020s). The time point tag for this specimen amounts to: baseline before first vaccination. The library was generated by the immunoSEQ multiplex PCR assay. TCRdb retrieved this table from immuneACCESS and kept in-frame rearrangements only. Not all clones are present; in checked studies, unresolved V genes account for under half, and no reason is known for the remainder. This sample has 90,000 to 120,000 clones in its table, and 89% of those were observed once. The top ten constitute roughly 7% of the sample. The sample here was peripheral blood, taken on day 0 of AZD1222 vaccination. These receptors all come from an adult in good health.

This clone occurred once. V gene TRBV12-3 or TRBV12-4 combines with J gene TRBJ2-7, with TRBD2 matching over 8 bases. The CDR3 totals 13 residues. The ends lost 5 bases at V and 2 bases at J; junction bases unmatched: 2. The CDR3 DNA is TGTGCCAGCAGTCGGGGGGGAACCTACGAGCAGTACTTC. As protein: CASSRGGTYEQYF.

The rearrangement joins TRBV19 to TRBJ2-7; D may be TRBD1 (6 bases). V shed 6 bases and J shed 2 bases, with 14 bases lying between them. The V gene's germline CDR1 is LNHDA and CDR2 SQIVND (reference sequence). The CDR3 is 14 amino acids. The CDR3 loop reads CASSRGLVTYEQYF. CDR3 DNA: TGTGCCAGTAGCAGGGGTTTGGTTACCTACGAGCAGTACTTC.

This clone has a handful of counts. The J gene is TRBJ2-3, the V gene TRBV9, with TRBD1 matching 7 bases. V trimming: 0 bases; J trimming: 3 bases; junction bases outside the gene matches: 13. Germline V gene data show CDR1 as SGDLS and CDR2 as YYNGEE. There are 18 residues in the CDR3. CDR3 sequence reads: CASSVALPTGVGTDTQYF. CDR3 nucleotides: TGTGCCAGCAGCGTAGCTCTCCCAACAGGGGTCGGTACAGATACGCAGTATTTT.

The gene calls are TRBV5-1 and TRBJ1-1; perhaps TRBD1 as D (5 bases). This CDR3 comprises 15 residues. The ends were cut back, 4 bases at V and 4 bases at J, with 17 bases in the middle. Germline V CDR1 and CDR2: SGHRS, YFSETQ. The CDR3 loop is CASSQPLGGVTEAFF. DNA of the CDR3: TGCGCCAGCAGCCAGCCACTCGGGGGAGTCACTGAAGCTTTCTTT.

V is TRBV6-5 and J is TRBJ2-3; 7 nucleotides line up with TRBD2. The CDR3 runs 14 residues. Unmatched junction bases numbered 4, after V lost 5 bases and J lost 2 bases. Germline CDR1 MNHEY, CDR2 SVGAGI. DNA of the CDR3: TGTGCCAGCAGTCTAGCGGAGTACACAGATACGCAGTATTTT. Translation: CASSLAEYTDTQYF.

The count of this clone is one. The gene calls are TRBV7-9 and TRBJ2-1; TRBD2 matches 10 bases. The junction had 3 bases not matched to a gene; V was cut back by 5 bases and J by 5 bases. The CDR3 contains 14 residues. In germline, CDR1 is SEHNR, CDR2 FQNEAQ (reference sequence). The CDR3 bases are TGTGCCAGCAGCCCAGGACTAGCGGACAATGAGCAGTTCTTC. Its protein is CASSPGLADNEQFF. The variable domain in full, completed from reference TRBV7-9 and TRBJ2-1, reads DTGVSQNPRHKITKRGQNVTFRCDPISEHNRLYWYRQTLGQGPEFLTYFQNEAQLEKSRLLSDRFSAERPKGSFSTLEIQRTEQGDSAMYLCASSPGLADNEQFFGPGTRLTVL.

The CDR3 sequence is CASSQVAGRNEQYF. As DNA, the CDR3 is TGTGCCAGCAGCCAAGTCGCAGGGAGGAACGAGCAGTACTTC. The chain employs TRBV14 and TRBJ2-7; D is perhaps TRBD2 (6 bases). Germline CDR1 reads SGHDN; CDR2 reads FVKESK. The CDR3 is 14 amino acids. V lost 1 base and J 5 bases, leaving 12 bases between the germline ends.